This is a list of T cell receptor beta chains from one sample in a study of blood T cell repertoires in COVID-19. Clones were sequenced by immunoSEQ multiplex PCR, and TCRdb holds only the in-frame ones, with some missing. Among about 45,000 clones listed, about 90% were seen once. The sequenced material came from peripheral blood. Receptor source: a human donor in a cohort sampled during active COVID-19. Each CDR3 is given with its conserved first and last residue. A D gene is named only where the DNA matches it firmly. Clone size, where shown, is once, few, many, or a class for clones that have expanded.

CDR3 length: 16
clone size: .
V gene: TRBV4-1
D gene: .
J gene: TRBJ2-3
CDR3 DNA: TGCGCCAGCAGCCAAGTGGACATGATCTACACAGATACGCAGTATTTT
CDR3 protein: CASSQVDMIYTDTQYF

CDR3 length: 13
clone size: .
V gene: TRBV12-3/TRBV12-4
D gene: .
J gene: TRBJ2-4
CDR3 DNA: TGTGCCAGCAGTTTCAACCTGAGAGGCATTCAGTACTTC
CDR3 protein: CASSFNLRGIQYF

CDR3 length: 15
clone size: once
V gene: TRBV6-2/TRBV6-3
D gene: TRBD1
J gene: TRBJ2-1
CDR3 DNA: TGTGCCAGCAGTTACTGGGGACAGGGCGGGAATGAGCAGTTCTTC
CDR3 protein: CASSYWGQGGNEQFF

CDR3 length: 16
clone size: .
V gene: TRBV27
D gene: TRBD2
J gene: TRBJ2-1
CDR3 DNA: TGTGCCAGCAGTTTATCGGGGCGGGGAGGGATTAATGAGCAGTTCTTC
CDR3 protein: CASSLSGRGGINEQFF

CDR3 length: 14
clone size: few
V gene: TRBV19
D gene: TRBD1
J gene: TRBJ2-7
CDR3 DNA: TGTGCCAGTAGTGTTGGGACAGGGACCTACGAGCAGTACTTC
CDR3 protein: CASSVGTGTYEQYF

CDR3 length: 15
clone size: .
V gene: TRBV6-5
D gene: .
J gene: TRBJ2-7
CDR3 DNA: TGTGCCAGCAGTTATGTTGTGGGACACATCTACGAGCAGTACTTC
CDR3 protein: CASSYVVGHIYEQYF

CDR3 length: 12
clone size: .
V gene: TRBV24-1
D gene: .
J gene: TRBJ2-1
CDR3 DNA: TGTGCCACCGGGGGACTGGGCAATGAGCAGTTCTTC
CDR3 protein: CATGGLGNEQFF

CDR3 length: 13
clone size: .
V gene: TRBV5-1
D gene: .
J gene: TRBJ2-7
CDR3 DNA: TGCGCCAGCAGCTTGGGAGGAGTTTACGAGCAGTACTTC
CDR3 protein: CASSLGGVYEQYF

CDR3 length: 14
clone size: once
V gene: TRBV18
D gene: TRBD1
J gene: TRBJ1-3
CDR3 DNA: TGTGCCAGCTCACCCGGGACAGATGGAAACACCATATATTTT
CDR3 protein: CASSPGTDGNTIYF

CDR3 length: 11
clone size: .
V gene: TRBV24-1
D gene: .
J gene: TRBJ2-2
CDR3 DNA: TGTGCCACCAGTGTATACGGGGAGCTGTTTTTT
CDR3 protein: CATSVYGELFF

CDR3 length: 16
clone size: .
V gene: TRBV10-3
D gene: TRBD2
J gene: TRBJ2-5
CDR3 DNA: TGTGCCATCAGTGAGGGGCTAGCGGGGGGCCAAGAGACCCAGTACTTC
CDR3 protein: CAISEGLAGGQETQYF

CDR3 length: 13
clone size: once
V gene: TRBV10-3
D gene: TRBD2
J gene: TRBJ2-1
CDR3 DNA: TGTGCCATCAATGCCGGGACTAACAATGAGCAGTTCTTC
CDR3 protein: CAINAGTNNEQFF

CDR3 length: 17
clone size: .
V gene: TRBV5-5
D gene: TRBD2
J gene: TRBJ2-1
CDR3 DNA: TGTGCCAGCAGCGGAAGCGGGAGGGGGGTCTCCTACAATGAGCAGTTCTTC
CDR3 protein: CASSGSGRGVSYNEQFF

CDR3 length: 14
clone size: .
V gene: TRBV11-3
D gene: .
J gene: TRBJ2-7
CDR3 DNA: TGTGCCAGCAGCGCTGGACTACCAGGGAACGAGCAGTACTTC
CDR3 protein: CASSAGLPGNEQYF

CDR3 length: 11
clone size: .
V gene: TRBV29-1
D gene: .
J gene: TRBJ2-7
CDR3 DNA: TGCAGCGTTGCGTCATCGCGGGAGCAGTACTTC
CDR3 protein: CSVASSREQYF

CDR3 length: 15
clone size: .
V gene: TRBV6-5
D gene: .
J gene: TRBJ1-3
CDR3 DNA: TGTGCCAGCAGACGGGACACTCACTCTGGAAACACCATATATTTT
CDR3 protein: CASRRDTHSGNTIYF

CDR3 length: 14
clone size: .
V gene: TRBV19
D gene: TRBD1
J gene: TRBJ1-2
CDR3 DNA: TGTGCCAGTAACACAGGGGGCGCTAACTATGGCTACACCTTC
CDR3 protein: CASNTGGANYGYTF

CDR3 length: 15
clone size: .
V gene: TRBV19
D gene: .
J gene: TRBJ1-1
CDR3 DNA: TGTGCCAGTAGTATTGGTTACAGGGTTGGCACTGAAGCTTTCTTT
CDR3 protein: CASSIGYRVGTEAFF

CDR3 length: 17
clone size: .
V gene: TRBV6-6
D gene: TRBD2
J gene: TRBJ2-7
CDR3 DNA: TGTGCCAGCAGTCGGAGGCTAGCGGGAGGACGCTCCTACGAGCAGTACTTC
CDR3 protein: CASSRRLAGGRSYEQYF

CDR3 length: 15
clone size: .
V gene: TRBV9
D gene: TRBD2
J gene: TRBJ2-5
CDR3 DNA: TGTGCCAGCAACCCCGGCGGGGGGGCCACAGAGACCCAGTACTTC
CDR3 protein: CASNPGGGATETQYF

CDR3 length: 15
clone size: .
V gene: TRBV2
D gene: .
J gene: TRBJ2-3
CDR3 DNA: TGTGCCAGCAGTGAAGGGGCCCCCCCCACAGATACGCAGTATTTT
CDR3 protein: CASSEGAPPTDTQYF

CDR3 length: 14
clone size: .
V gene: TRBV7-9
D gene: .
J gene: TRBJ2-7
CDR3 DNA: TGTGCCAGCAGCGACGGACTGAGCTCCTACGAGCAGTACTTC
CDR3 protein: CASSDGLSSYEQYF